This T cell receptor beta chain is from a study of T cell clonotyping in hematopoietic cell transplantation. Overall study context: Recipient samples before transplant were obtained post-cytoreduction. Whole-study results and caveats: At the given depth, recipient repertoires were over 95% de novo clonotypes.

Concerning this clone: Its target is not known.

The CDR3 runs 15 residues. V was cut by 0 bases and J by 1 base, with 9 bases left in between. Germline V gene sequence: CDR1 MNHEY, CDR2 SVGAGI. Here immunoSEQ multiplex PCR was the method, and the copy in TCRdb shows in-frame clones only, minus some. Found here are several thousand clones, under 85% of them singletons; the top ten hold roughly 33%. The time point was: recipient sample about 28 days before transplant, after cytoreduction. The clonotype comes from a man in his sixties with acute myeloid leukemia. Some clones in this sample may be carry-over from other donors' samples. The chain combines TRBV6-5 with TRBJ1-1; D ambiguous. Here the sequenced sample was peripheral blood mononuclear cells, taken before stem cell transplant. CDR3 bases: TGTGCCAGCAGTTACTCGAATACAGCGAACACTGAAGCTTTCTTT. It yields the protein CASSYSNTANTEAFF.